This paragraph covers one T cell receptor (beta chain) sequence. This clone was seen a single time. Its antigen has not been determined. Base qualities are missing; no much larger clone stands one base away. TCRbeta CDR3 regions were amplified from genomic DNA by means of the immunoSEQ Assay, a bias-controlled multiplex PCR. As for how the authors treated the data: The number of nucleated cells in each sample was estimated from the amplification of reference gene primers within the assay. To quantify the absolute abundance of each unique TCRbeta CDR3 rearrangement, sequence reads were collapsed and filtered. For each sample, productive Simpson clonality was calculated as the square root of Simpson's diversity index over productive rearrangements. In TCRdb, the immuneACCESS table is reduced to in-frame sequences with V and J assigned. These tables do not hold every clone; where another copy was compared, an unresolved V gene accounts for under half, and the others remain unexplained. From that table come the V and J calls and clone size; the DNA was used to work out D and trimming. This sample lists some 48,000 clones; about 86% were detected once. 35% to 45% of the sample belongs to the ten largest clones.

Collaborating institutions collected whole blood in K2EDTA tubes following their own protocols. Collaborator samples were shipped for TCRbeta analysis as frozen whole blood, isolated PBMCs, or DNA extracted from either sample type. The source of the sample is a study of blood T cell repertoires in COVID-19 (dated by TCRdb to 2018 to 2020). Looking at the study overall: The collaborator samples originated in the United States, Italy and Spain and spanned the acute and convalescent phases of COVID-19. Where HLA class I and class II types were available, the types were taken from metadata supplied by the sample provider, not from assay-based typing. The repertoires were made available in a free public database intended to serve as a resource for research on the immune response to SARS-CoV-2. The dataset comprised deeply sampled blood TCRbeta repertoires from subjects exposed to, actively infected with, or recovered from COVID-19. The material from the prospective study consisted of cDNA or gDNA derived from T cells, B-cell-depleted T cells, or PBMCs. The samples were drawn from the first 160 participants of the ongoing ImmuneRACE study and from some 1,300 subjects provided by 6 global collaborators. The sample metadata nearly always contained a de-identified subject ID, COVID-19 status, age in years and sex.

The germline V end is reduced by 3 bases and the J end by 0 bases; junction bases left unmatched: 11. The germline V gene provides CDR1 MNHEY and CDR2 SVGEGT. Spanning cysteine to phenylalanine, the CDR3 consists of 18 amino acids. Only the CDR3 DNA stays, 54 bases, in frame from base 1. Broad study findings and their caveats: How much clinical and demographic metadata was included differed by source and by participant, and the metadata was provided uncurated.

The sequence joins TRBV6-2 or TRBV6-3 to TRBJ1-5; the central 7 bases match TRBD1. This TCR derives from a human donor in a cohort sampled during active COVID-19. Sample: peripheral blood. For the CDR3, the sequence is CASSYDPGQVYSNQPQHF. The DNA is TGTGCCAGCAGTTATGATCCTGGACAGGTCTATAGCAATCAGCCCCAGCATTTT.